This record covers a single T cell receptor (beta chain). These data originate in a study of blood T cell repertoires in COVID-19. Looking at the study overall: Acute and convalescent COVID-19 specimens originated in the United States, Italy and Spain. T cells, B-cell-depleted T cells, or PBMCs provided the cDNA or gDNA that served as material.

Germline CDR1 reads MNHEY; CDR2 reads SVGAGI. Unmatched junction bases numbered 14, after V lost 11 bases and J lost 3 bases. CDR3 length equals 15 residues. Original methodology: The authors estimated nucleated cell counts from reference gene primer amplification. Data came from immunoSEQ multiplex PCR; TCRdb stores just in-frame clones and leaves some out. The V and J calls and clone size come from that table; D and trimming were worked out from the DNA. Of some 110,000 clones in the sample, roughly 82% were seen once. This receptor was taken from a man aged 55 to 70 with acute or convalescent COVID-19. This sequence joins TRBV6-5 and TRBJ1-1, with 8 positions matching TRBD1. Specimen: peripheral blood. The CDR3 sequence: CAGSPDRVGDTEAFF. The CDR3 DNA sequence: TGTGCCGGGTCCCCGGACAGGGTGGGGGACACTGAAGCTTTCTTT.